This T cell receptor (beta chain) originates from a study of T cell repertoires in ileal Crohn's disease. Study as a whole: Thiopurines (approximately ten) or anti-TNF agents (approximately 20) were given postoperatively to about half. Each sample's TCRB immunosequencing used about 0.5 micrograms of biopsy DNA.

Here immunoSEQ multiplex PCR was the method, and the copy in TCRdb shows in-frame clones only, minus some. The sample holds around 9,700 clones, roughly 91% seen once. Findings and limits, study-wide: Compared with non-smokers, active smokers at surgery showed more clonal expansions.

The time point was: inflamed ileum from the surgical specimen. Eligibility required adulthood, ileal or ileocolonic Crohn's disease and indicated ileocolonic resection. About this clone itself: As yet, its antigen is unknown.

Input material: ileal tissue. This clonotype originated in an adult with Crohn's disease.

CDR3 bases: TGTGCCAGCAGCCGGGACATCGGCTACACCTTC. This gives the protein CASSRDIGYTF. The V gene is TRBV7-2, the J gene TRBJ1-2, with D possibly TRBD1 on 6 matching bases. CDR3 size: 11 residues. Germline CDR1 reads SGHTA; CDR2 reads FQGNSA. Trimming took 5 bases from V and 8 from J, leaving 9 bases between them.